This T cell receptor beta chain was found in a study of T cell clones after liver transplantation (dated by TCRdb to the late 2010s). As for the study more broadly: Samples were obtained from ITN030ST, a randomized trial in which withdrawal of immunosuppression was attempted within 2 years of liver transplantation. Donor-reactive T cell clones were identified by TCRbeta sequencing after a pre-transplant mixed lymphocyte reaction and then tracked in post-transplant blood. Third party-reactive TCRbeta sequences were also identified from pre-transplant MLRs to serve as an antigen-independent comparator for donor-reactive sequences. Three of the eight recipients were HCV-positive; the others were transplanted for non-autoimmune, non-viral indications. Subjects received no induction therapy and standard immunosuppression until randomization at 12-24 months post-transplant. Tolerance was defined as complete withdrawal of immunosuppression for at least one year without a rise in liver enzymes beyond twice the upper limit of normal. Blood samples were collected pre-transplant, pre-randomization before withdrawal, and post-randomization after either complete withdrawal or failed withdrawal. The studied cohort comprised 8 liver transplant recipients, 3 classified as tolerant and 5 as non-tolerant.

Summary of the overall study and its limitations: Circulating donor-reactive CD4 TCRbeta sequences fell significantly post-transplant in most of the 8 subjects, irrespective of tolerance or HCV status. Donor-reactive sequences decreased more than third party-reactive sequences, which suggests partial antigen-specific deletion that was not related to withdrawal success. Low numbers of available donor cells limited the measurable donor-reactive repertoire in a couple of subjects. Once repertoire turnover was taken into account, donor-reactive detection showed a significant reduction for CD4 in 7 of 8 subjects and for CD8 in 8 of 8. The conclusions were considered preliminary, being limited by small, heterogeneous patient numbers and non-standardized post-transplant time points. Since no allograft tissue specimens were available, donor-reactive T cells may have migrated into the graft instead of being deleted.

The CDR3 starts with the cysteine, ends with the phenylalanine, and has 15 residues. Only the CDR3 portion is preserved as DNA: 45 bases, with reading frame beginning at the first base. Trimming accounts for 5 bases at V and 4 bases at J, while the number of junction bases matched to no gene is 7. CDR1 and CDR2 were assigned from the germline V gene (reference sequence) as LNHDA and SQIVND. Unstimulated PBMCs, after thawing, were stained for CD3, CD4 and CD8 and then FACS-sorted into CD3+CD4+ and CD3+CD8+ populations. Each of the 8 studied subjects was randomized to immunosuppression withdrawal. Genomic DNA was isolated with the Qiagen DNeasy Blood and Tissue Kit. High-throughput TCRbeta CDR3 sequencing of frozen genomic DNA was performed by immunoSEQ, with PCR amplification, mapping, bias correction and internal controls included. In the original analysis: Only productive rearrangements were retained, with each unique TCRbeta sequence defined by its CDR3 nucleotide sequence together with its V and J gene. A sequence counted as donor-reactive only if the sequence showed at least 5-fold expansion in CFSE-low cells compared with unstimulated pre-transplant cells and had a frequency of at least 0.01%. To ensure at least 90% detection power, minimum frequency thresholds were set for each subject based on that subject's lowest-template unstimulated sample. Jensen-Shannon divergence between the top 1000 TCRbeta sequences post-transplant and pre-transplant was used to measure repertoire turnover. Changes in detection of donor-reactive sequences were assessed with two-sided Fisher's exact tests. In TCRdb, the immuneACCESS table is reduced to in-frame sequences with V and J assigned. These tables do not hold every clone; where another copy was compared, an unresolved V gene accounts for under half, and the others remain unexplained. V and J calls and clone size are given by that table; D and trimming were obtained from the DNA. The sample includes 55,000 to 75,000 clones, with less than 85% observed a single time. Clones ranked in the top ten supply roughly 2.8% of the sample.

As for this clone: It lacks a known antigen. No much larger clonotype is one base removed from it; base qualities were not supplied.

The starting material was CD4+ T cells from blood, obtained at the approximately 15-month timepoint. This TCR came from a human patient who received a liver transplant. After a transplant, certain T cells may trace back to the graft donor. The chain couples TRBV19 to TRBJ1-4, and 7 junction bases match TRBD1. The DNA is TGTGCCAGTAGTCCGAAGGACAGGAATAATGAAAAACTGTTTTTT. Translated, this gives CASSPKDRNNEKLFF.